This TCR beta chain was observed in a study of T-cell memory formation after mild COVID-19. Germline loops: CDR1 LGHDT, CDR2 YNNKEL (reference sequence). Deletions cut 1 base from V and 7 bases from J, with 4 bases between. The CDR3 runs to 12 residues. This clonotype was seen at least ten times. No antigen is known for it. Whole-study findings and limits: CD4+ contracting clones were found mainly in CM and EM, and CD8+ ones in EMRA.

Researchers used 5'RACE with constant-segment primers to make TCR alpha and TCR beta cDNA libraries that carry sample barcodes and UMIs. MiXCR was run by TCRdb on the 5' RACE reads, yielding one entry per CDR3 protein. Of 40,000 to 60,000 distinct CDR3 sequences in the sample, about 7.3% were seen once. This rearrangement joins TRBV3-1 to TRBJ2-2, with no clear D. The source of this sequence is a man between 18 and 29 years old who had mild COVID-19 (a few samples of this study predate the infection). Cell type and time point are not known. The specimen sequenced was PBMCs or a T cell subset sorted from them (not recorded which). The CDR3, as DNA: TGTGCCAGCAGCCAAGGAGTCGGGGAGCTGTTTTTT. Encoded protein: CASSQGVGELFF.